The clone carrying this T cell receptor (beta chain) occurred a few times. The antigen is undetermined. The record originates from a study of post-analysis software for immune sequencing data. Study-level background: Relapsing-remitting, secondary progressive and progressive-relapsing forms made up the multiple sclerosis disease courses.

Study observations and caveats: Normalized Chao1 diversity was significantly reduced in patients versus controls. Under the F measure, samples that were prepared in one batch clustered strongly together. Included in a set of roughly 5 TRBV segments more frequent in patients than controls were TRBV5-6, TRBV5-1 and TRBV20-1.

This CDR3 is 14 amino acids long. The germline gives CDR1 SQVTM, CDR2 ANQGSEA. V was cut by 1 base and J by 1 base, with 10 bases left in between. Carried by the TCR beta cDNA libraries were unique molecular identifiers. About 500,000 cDNA molecules were obtained per 1 to 10 million input T cells. TCRdb independently ran MiXCR on the PCR reads; one entry per CDR3 protein. The data contain around 200,000 distinct CDR3 sequences, approximately 29% of them singletons. This rearrangement joins TRBV29-1 to TRBJ1-1, with unresolved D. Sequencing was performed on blood. The sequence was collected from a girl younger than 18 with multiple sclerosis. CDR3 in amino acids: CSVEVSGGNTEAFF. The CDR3 DNA reads TGCAGCGTTGAAGTGTCAGGCGGGAACACTGAAGCTTTCTTT.